These T cell receptor beta chains were read from a single sample in a study of beta chain features in type 1 diabetes. Measured with immunoSEQ multiplex PCR; TCRdb has only the in-frame clones, and not every one. The sample yields about 250,000 clones, roughly 15% seen once. Material for sequencing was naive CD4+ T cells from blood. These receptors were collected from a middle-aged woman in good health. Both conserved end residues are part of each CDR3. D genes are given only for firm matches. Rows may omit the clone size; those that give it use once, few, many or a size class.

d_call	v_call	clone_size	j_call	cdr3_aa	cdr3_nt
-	TRBV15	few	TRBJ2-5	CATSRDRQGGETQYF	TGTGCCACCAGCAGAGATCGGCAGGGAGGAGAGACCCAGTACTTC
TRBD1	TRBV5-1	few	TRBJ1-5	CASSPGVQGTQPQHF	TGCGCCAGCAGCCCGGGCGTACAGGGGACTCAGCCCCAGCATTTT
TRBD1	TRBV7-8	-	TRBJ1-1	CASILDRGRFSEAFF	TGTGCCAGCATACTAGACAGGGGTCGATTTTCTGAAGCTTTCTTT
-	TRBV7-2	-	TRBJ1-1	CASSLVEGNTEAFF	TGTGCCAGCAGCTTAGTAGAGGGGAACACTGAAGCTTTCTTT
-	TRBV4-1	-	TRBJ1-1	CASSGGQSPNTEAFF	TGCGCCAGCAGCGGCGGACAGTCACCGAACACTGAAGCTTTCTTT
TRBD1	TRBV14	-	TRBJ2-7	CASSSPGTGGYEQYF	TGTGCCAGCAGCAGTCCCGGGACAGGGGGTTACGAGCAGTACTTC
TRBD1	TRBV5-1	-	TRBJ2-3	CASRRTGGSTDTQYF	TGCGCCAGCAGAAGGACAGGGGGGAGCACAGATACGCAGTATTTT
-	TRBV5-1	-	TRBJ2-6	CASSLGQGRSGANVLTF	TGCGCCAGCAGCTTGGGGCAGGGGCGGAGTGGGGCCAACGTCCTGACTTTC
TRBD2	TRBV11-2	-	TRBJ2-3	CASSGRGRDDTQYF	TGTGCCAGCAGCGGGCGTGGGAGGGACGATACGCAGTATTTT
-	TRBV5-8	-	TRBJ1-5	CASSPIYRQPQHF	TGTGCCAGCAGCCCTATTTATCGTCAGCCCCAGCATTTT
-	TRBV19	few	TRBJ2-3	CASSGYFGIVDTQYF	TGTGCCAGTAGTGGTTATTTCGGGATTGTAGATACGCAGTATTTT
TRBD1	TRBV25-1	few	TRBJ2-7	CASSGDSYEQYF	TGTGCCAGCAGTGGGGACAGTTACGAGCAGTACTTC
-	TRBV12-5	-	TRBJ1-1	CASGLGLLRTEAFF	TGTGCTAGTGGTTTGGGACTCCTGAGGACTGAAGCTTTCTTT
-	TRBV19	-	TRBJ2-2	CASSIRGGAVTGELFF	TGTGCCAGTAGTATCCGAGGGGGGGCGGTCACCGGGGAGCTGTTTTTT
TRBD1	TRBV28	few	TRBJ2-6	CASRDRAGANVLTF	TGTGCCAGCAGGGACAGGGCTGGGGCCAACGTCCTGACTTTC
-	TRBV20-1	-	TRBJ2-7	CSAPHWPGQYF	TGCAGTGCTCCCCACTGGCCGGGGCAGTACTTC
-	TRBV2	few	TRBJ1-2	CASSERSVRSYGYTF	TGTGCCAGCAGTGAACGTTCGGTCCGTTCCTATGGCTACACCTTC
-	TRBV7-2	many	TRBJ2-7	CASSPSYEQYF	TGTGCCAGCAGCCCTTCCTACGAGCAGTACTTC
-	TRBV6-5	-	TRBJ2-5	CASRTAQETQYF	TGTGCCAGCAGGACAGCTCAAGAGACCCAGTACTTC
-	TRBV7-2	-	TRBJ2-5	CASSLIRGTETQYF	TGTGCCAGCAGCTTGATTCGAGGTACAGAGACCCAGTACTTC
TRBD2	TRBV5-4	many	TRBJ2-7	CASSPGGRPYEQYF	TGTGCCAGCAGCCCGGGGGGACGACCCTACGAGCAGTACTTC
TRBD1	TRBV4-1	-	TRBJ1-5	CASSQGTGDQPQHF	TGCGCCAGCAGCCAAGGGACAGGGGACCAGCCCCAGCATTTT
-	TRBV29-1	few	TRBJ1-2	CSVEDQGGYTF	TGCAGCGTTGAAGATCAGGGAGGCTACACCTTC
-	TRBV2	few	TRBJ2-1	CASTISGDEQFF	TGTGCCAGCACTATTTCGGGTGATGAGCAGTTCTTC
-	TRBV7-2	-	TRBJ2-7	CASSFRRGTKPYEQYF	TGTGCCAGCAGCTTCCGTAGGGGGACTAAACCTTACGAGCAGTACTTC
-	TRBV2	few	TRBJ2-7	CASSEYREYEQYF	TGTGCCAGCAGTGAATACAGGGAGTACGAGCAGTACTTC
-	TRBV2	few	TRBJ1-1	CASSEGPSEAFF	TGTGCCAGCAGTGAAGGGCCCTCTGAAGCTTTCTTT
-	TRBV7-2	few	TRBJ1-2	CASSKTQGSDGYTF	TGTGCCAGCAGCAAAACTCAGGGATCGGATGGCTACACCTTC
-	TRBV6-6	-	TRBJ2-3	CASTDIEGSDTQYF	TGTGCCAGCACGGACATCGAAGGTTCAGATACGCAGTATTTT
-	TRBV9	few	TRBJ2-5	CASSVQSLALQETQYF	TGTGCCAGCAGCGTACAGTCACTAGCTCTACAAGAGACCCAGTACTTC
TRBD2	TRBV27	few	TRBJ2-2	CASSLALAGIGELFF	TGTGCCAGCAGTTTAGCCCTAGCGGGGATCGGGGAGCTGTTTTTT
TRBD2	TRBV28	-	TRBJ2-5	CASSSGGGVETQYF	TGTGCCAGTTCTAGCGGGGGCGGCGTCGAGACCCAGTACTTC
-	TRBV18	few	TRBJ2-7	CASSPPGFAYEQYF	TGTGCCAGCTCACCACCCGGGTTTGCCTACGAGCAGTACTTC
-	TRBV12-5	few	TRBJ2-6	CASGLVPGVGSLSGANVLTF	TGTGCTAGTGGTTTGGTACCGGGGGTGGGCTCTCTCTCTGGGGCCAACGTCCTGACTTTC
TRBD2	TRBV7-2	few	TRBJ2-1	CASSKGAGGPSNEQFF	TGTGCCAGCAGCAAAGGGGCGGGGGGCCCCTCCAATGAGCAGTTCTTC
TRBD1	TRBV6-6	few	TRBJ1-1	CASRRDSPNTEAFF	TGTGCCAGCAGGAGGGACAGCCCGAACACTGAAGCTTTCTTT
-	TRBV18	-	TRBJ1-5	CASSPPSSGGNQPQHF	TGTGCCAGCTCACCACCGAGCTCAGGGGGCAATCAGCCCCAGCATTTT
TRBD1	TRBV6-1	few	TRBJ2-7	CASSDQPTGYYEQYF	TGTGCCAGCAGTGACCAGCCGACAGGGTACTACGAGCAGTACTTC
TRBD1	TRBV5-6	-	TRBJ2-6	CASSLGTAGANVLTF	TGTGCCAGCAGCCTAGGGACAGCTGGGGCCAACGTCCTGACTTTC
-	TRBV4-3	-	TRBJ1-1	CASSQESHSRGAFF	TGCGCCAGCAGCCAAGAGAGCCACAGCCGTGGGGCTTTCTTT
-	TRBV7-9	few	TRBJ2-7	CASSLRWQGYDAYEQYF	TGTGCCAGCAGCTTGCGATGGCAGGGATACGACGCCTACGAGCAGTACTTC
-	TRBV23-1	many	TRBJ2-1	CASSQNREQFF	TGCGCCAGCAGTCAGAACAGGGAGCAGTTCTTC
-	TRBV7-2	-	TRBJ1-1	CASSPLRTWGNTEAFF	TGTGCCAGCAGCCCCCTCAGGACATGGGGGAACACTGAAGCTTTCTTT
-	TRBV6-6	-	TRBJ1-5	CASSDRSNQPQHF	TGTGCCAGCAGTGACAGGAGCAATCAGCCCCAGCATTTT
TRBD1	TRBV5-6	-	TRBJ2-7	CASSPGWTGHYEQYF	TGTGCCAGCAGCCCTGGCTGGACAGGGCACTACGAGCAGTACTTC
-	TRBV6-5	-	TRBJ2-3	CASSYQDTQYF	TGTGCCAGCAGTTACCAAGATACGCAGTATTTT
TRBD1	TRBV4-3	few	TRBJ2-1	CASSQAPPGQGDNEQFF	TGCGCCAGCAGCCAAGCCCCTCCGGGACAGGGCGACAATGAGCAGTTCTTC
TRBD1	TRBV7-2	few	TRBJ1-5	CASQEGASQPQHF	TGTGCCAGCCAGGAGGGGGCAAGTCAGCCCCAGCATTTT
-	TRBV5-1	few	TRBJ1-4	CASRVRGGTNEKLFF	TGCGCCAGCAGGGTCAGGGGTGGAACTAATGAAAAACTGTTTTTT
-	TRBV11-2	-	TRBJ2-7	CASSLRGSFRVEQYF	TGTGCCAGCAGCTTACGGGGTTCTTTTCGAGTCGAGCAGTACTTC
TRBD2	TRBV11-2	few	TRBJ2-1	CASSLSLASGGDDEQFF	TGTGCCAGCAGCTTGAGTTTGGCTAGCGGGGGGGATGATGAGCAGTTCTTC
TRBD2	TRBV10-3	-	TRBJ2-3	CAIRLAGVGDTQYF	TGTGCCATCAGGCTAGCGGGGGTGGGCGATACGCAGTATTTT
TRBD2	TRBV5-1	few	TRBJ2-3	CASRRRPSGESTDTQYF	TGCGCCAGCAGGCGCCGCCCAAGCGGGGAAAGCACAGATACGCAGTATTTT
TRBD1	TRBV13	-	TRBJ1-4	CASSRTGRNEKLFF	TGTGCCAGCAGCCGGACAGGCCGGAATGAAAAACTGTTTTTT
TRBD2	TRBV7-9	many	TRBJ2-1	CASSVERDQDEQFF	TGTGCCAGCAGCGTTGAGCGGGACCAGGATGAGCAGTTCTTC
-	TRBV28	few	TRBJ1-1	CASSLLGVSTEAFF	TGTGCCAGCAGTTTATTGGGCGTTAGCACTGAAGCTTTCTTT
TRBD1	TRBV7-9	-	TRBJ1-2	CASSPGTGFYGYTF	TGTGCCAGCAGCCCCGGGACAGGCTTCTATGGCTACACCTTC
-	TRBV6-1	-	TRBJ2-5	CASSGDRRETQYF	TGTGCCAGCAGTGGAGACAGGCGGGAGACCCAGTACTTC
-	TRBV10-3	-	TRBJ2-5	CAISGPRDLPHQETQYF	TGTGCCATCAGCGGACCCCGGGATTTACCTCACCAAGAGACCCAGTACTTC
TRBD2	TRBV6-1	once	TRBJ2-5	CASSEQRGDQETQYF	TGTGCCAGCAGTGAACAGCGGGGGGACCAAGAGACCCAGTACTTC